The source of this T cell receptor (beta chain) is a study of shared clonotypes between healthy human individuals. Deep was the level at which the assay was run. Only in-frame clones appear in the TCRdb table, and some are missing; sequencing was by immunoSEQ multiplex PCR. Of some 2,000,000 clones in the sample, approximately 96% were seen once. Note on this clone: The antigen remains unidentified.

With 1 base removed from V and 4 bases from J, the gap between germline ends came to 20 bases. The germline V gene has CDR1 SGHRS and CDR2 YFSETQ. The CDR3 loop spans 17 amino acids. General study findings and limits: The study found approximately 5% of naive CD4 clonotypes shared across several donors.

This chain connects TRBV5-1 to TRBJ1-1; D call uncertain. The material sequenced was naive CD4+ T cells sorted from blood. Subset noted: CD45RA+ positively selected. The clonotype comes from a man between 18 and 29 years old in good health. CDR3 in DNA: TGCGCCAGCAGCTTGCTTATATTATCGGGCGCGGGCACTGAAGCTTTCTTT. As protein: CASSLLILSGAGTEAFF.